Included here is one TCR beta chain sequence, with context. Its specificity is not known. V dropped 7 bases and J dropped 0; count of bases not matched to a gene: 6. The germline V gene has CDR1 LNHDA and CDR2 SQIVND (reference sequence). This CDR3 has 15 residues. These data are taken from a study of identifying expanded T cells in peripheral blood. Profiling relied on immunoSEQ multiplex PCR, and the TCRdb table lists in-frame clones only, not all of them. This sample yields about 82,000 clones, of which about 87% are seen a single time; roughly 7% belongs to the top ten. The study, taken as a whole, reports: Approximately two-week clone count variance significantly increased as total template count grew. About 1.2 clones differed between technical replicates, versus approximately 17 and 20 over time.

This chain connects TRBV19 to TRBJ2-1, with 7 bases lining up with TRBD1. Sequenced: blood. The receptor comes from a person between 18 and 75 years old in good health. The CDR3 protein is CASTQGESSYNEQFF. DNA for the CDR3: TGTGCCAGTACCCAGGGGGAGAGCTCCTACAATGAGCAGTTCTTC. Variable domain in full (rest from reference TRBV19 and TRBJ2-1): DGGITQSPKYLFRKEGQNVTLSCEQNLNHDAMYWYRQDPGQGLRLIYYSQIVNDFQKGDIAEGYSVSREKKESFPLTVTSAQKNPTAFYLCASTQGESSYNEQFFGPGTRLTVL.